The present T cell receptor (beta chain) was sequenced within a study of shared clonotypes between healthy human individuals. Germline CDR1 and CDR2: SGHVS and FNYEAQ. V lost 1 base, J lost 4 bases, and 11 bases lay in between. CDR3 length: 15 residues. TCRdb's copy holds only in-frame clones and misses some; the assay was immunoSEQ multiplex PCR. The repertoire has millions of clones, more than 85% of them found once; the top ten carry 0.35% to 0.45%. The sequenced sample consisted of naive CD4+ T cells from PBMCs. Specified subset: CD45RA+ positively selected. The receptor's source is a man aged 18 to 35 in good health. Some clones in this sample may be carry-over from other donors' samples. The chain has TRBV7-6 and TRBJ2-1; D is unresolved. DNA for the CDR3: TGTGCCAGCAGCTTAGAGGCTAACCCTTACAATGAGCAGTTCTTC. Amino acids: CASSLEANPYNEQFF.